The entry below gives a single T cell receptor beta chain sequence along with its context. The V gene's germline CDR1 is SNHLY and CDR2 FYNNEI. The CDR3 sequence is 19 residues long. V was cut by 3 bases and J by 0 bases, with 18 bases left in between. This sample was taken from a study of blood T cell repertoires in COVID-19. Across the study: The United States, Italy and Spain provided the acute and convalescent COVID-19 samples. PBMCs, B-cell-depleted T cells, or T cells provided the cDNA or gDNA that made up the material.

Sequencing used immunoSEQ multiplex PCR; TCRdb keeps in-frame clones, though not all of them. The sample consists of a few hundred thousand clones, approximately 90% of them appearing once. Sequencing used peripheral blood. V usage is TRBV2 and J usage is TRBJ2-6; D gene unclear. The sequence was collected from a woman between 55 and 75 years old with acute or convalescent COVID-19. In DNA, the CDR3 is TGTGCCAGCAGTGATGTGTGGGTCGCTCTAGACTCTGGGGCCAACGTCCTGACTTTC. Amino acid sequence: CASSDVWVALDSGANVLTF.